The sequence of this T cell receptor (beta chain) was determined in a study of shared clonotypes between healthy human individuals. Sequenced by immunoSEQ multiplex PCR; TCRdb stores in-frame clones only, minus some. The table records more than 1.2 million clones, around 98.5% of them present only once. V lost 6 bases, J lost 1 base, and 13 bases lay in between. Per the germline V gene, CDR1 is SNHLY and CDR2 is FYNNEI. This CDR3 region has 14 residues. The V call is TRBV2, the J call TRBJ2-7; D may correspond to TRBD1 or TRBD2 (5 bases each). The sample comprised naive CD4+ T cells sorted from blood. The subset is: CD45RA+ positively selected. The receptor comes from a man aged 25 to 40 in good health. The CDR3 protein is CASRVQGASYEQYF. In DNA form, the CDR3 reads TGTGCCAGCAGAGTGCAGGGAGCATCCTACGAGCAGTACTTC.